These 14 T cell receptor beta chains came from one sample sequenced in a study of blood T cell repertoires in COVID-19. Here immunoSEQ multiplex PCR was the method, and the copy in TCRdb shows in-frame clones only, minus some. The table records about 80,000 clones, about 80% of them present only once. Sequenced material: peripheral blood. These receptor sequences come from an elderly man with acute or convalescent COVID-19.

This chain links TRBV2 with TRBJ2-5, with 8 bases fitting TRBD2. The J segment lost 3 bases and the V segment lost 6 bases, leaving 6 bases of the junction unmatched. The CDR3 covers 14 residues. The germline CDR1 and CDR2 sequences are SNHLY and FYNNEI. CDR3 residues: CASRGRGLEETQYF. CDR3 nucleotide sequence: TGTGCCAGCAGGGGTAGGGGACTAGAAGAGACCCAGTACTTC.

This clone was detected a few times. The V and J genes are TRBV6-6 and TRBJ1-1, with 7 bases matching TRBD1. J gave up 7 bases and V 0 bases, and 8 bases lay outside the gene matches. Germline V CDR1 and CDR2: MNHNY, SVGAGI (reference sequence). There are 15 residues in the CDR3. The CDR3 sequence: CASSYSAPGQSEAFF. CDR3 sequence (DNA): TGTGCCAGCAGTTACTCGGCACCGGGACAGAGTGAAGCTTTCTTT.

This clone was seen only a few times. J is TRBJ1-1 and V is TRBV6-1, with 12 bases lining up with TRBD1. The junction had 5 bases not matched to a gene; V was cut back by 3 bases and J by 6 bases. Germline assignment: CDR1 MNHNS and CDR2 SASEGT. This CDR3 is 15 amino acids long. In DNA form, the CDR3 reads TGTGCCAGCAGTGACCGGGACAGGGGGCTCGCTGAAGCTTTCTTT. This encodes CASSDRDRGLAEAFF.

The rearrangement uses TRBV5-1 and TRBJ1-5; no definite D call. The CDR3 runs 15 residues. The V gene's germline CDR1 is SGHRS and CDR2 YFSETQ. Trimming pared 2 bases from V and 2 bases from J, leaving 11 bases between. In DNA, the CDR3 is TGCGCCAGCAGCTTTGGCGGGAGCGGCAATCAGCCCCAGCATTTT. As protein: CASSFGGSGNQPQHF.

The chain is built from TRBV2 and TRBJ2-4, with 8 bases lining up with TRBD1. CDR3 length: 14 residues. V lost 6 bases and J lost 8; bases outside the gene matches: 9. The germline gives CDR1 SNHLY, CDR2 FYNNEI. CDR3 DNA: TGTGCCAGCAGGACAGGGGCTCTCTCAGACATTCAGTACTTC. Amino acids: CASRTGALSDIQYF.

This sequence joins TRBV3-1 (or the pseudogene TRBV3-2) and TRBJ1-6, with D possibly matching TRBD1 (5 bases). The CDR3 is 14 residues long. The V gene's germline CDR1 is LGHDT and CDR2 YNNKEL (reference sequence). V gave up 5 bases and J gave up 10 bases, with 15 bases separating them. The CDR3 loop reads CASSDGGALSPLHF. The CDR3, as DNA: TGTGCCAGCAGCGACGGCGGGGCCCTCTCACCCCTCCACTTT.

V usage is TRBV6-5 and J usage is TRBJ1-6, with D possibly matching TRBD1 (5 bases). The V and J ends lost 6 bases and 7 bases respectively, with 16 bases between them. Germline CDR1 MNHEY, CDR2 SVGAGI. The CDR3 runs to 15 residues. The CDR3 coding sequence is TGTGCCAGCAGCCAAGATGGGGCCCCCAATTCACCCCTCCACTTT. It yields the protein CASSQDGAPNSPLHF.

The V call is TRBV14, the J call TRBJ2-7; D perhaps matches TRBD2 (6 bases). The CDR3 has 15 amino acids. Germline loops: CDR1 SGHDN, CDR2 FVKESK. The germline V and J ends were trimmed by 0 bases and 0 bases, with 9 bases remaining between them. This CDR3 reads CASSQELASSYEQYF. The CDR3 DNA sequence: TGTGCCAGCAGCCAAGAACTAGCAAGCTCCTACGAGCAGTACTTC. Variable domain in full (rest from reference TRBV14 and TRBJ2-7): EAGVTQFPSHSVIEKGQTVTLRCDPISGHDNLYWYRRVMGKEIKFLLHFVKESKQDESGMPNNRFLAERTGGTYSTLKVQPAELEDSGVYFCASSQELASSYEQYFGPGTRLTVT.

This chain links TRBV28 with TRBJ1-1; D is perhaps TRBD1 (6 bases). Germline loops: CDR1 MDHEN, CDR2 SYDVKM. Trimming left V 4 bases short and J 4 bases short, with 10 bases between. The CDR3 extends over 13 amino acids. CDR3 in DNA: TGTGCCAGCAGTTACAGGGCCCGCACTGAAGCTTTCTTT. Amino acid sequence: CASSYRARTEAFF.

The CDR3 loop reads CSVAQGLTEAFF. CDR3 coding DNA: TGCAGCGTTGCACAGGGTCTAACTGAAGCTTTCTTT. The V call is TRBV29-1, the J call TRBJ1-1, with D tentatively TRBD1 (6 bases). Trimming took 4 bases from V and 5 from J, leaving 11 bases between them. The CDR3 has 12 amino acids. Germline V lookup: CDR1 SQVTM, CDR2 ANQGSEA.

The chain employs TRBV7-9 and TRBJ2-3; TRBD2 matches at 13 bases. The germline V gene encodes CDR1 SEHNR and CDR2 FQNEAQ (reference sequence). With 7 bases clipped from V and 3 bases from J, the junction kept 7 bases outside the gene matches. The CDR3 consists of 16 residues. CDR3 sequence (DNA): TGTGCCAGCACCTTGTCGGGACTAGCGGGGACAGATACGCAGTATTTT. It translates to CASTLSGLAGTDTQYF.

The V call is TRBV3-1 (or the pseudogene TRBV3-2), the J call TRBJ1-6, with 7 bases aligning to TRBD1. CDR1 is LGHDT, CDR2 YNNKEL, per germline (reference sequence). Losses at the gene ends were 5 bases for V and 13 bases for J; bases not matched to a gene: 11. The CDR3 is 14 amino acids. This CDR3 reads CASSLPGQSLPLHF. CDR3 DNA sequence: TGTGCCAGCAGCTTACCGGGACAGAGCCTTCCCCTCCACTTT.

V is TRBV2 and J is TRBJ2-1; no clear D. The CDR3 contains 12 residues. CDR1 is SNHLY and CDR2 is FYNNEI in the germline V gene. The V end lost 3 bases, the J end lost 7 bases, and 7 bases lay between the germline ends. The CDR3 DNA is TGTGCCAGCAGTGATACGAGAAATGAGCAGTTCTTC. This encodes CASSDTRNEQFF.

This clone was picked up one time. The V and J genes are TRBV2 and TRBJ2-5; D is possibly TRBD1 (5 bases). The CDR3 covers 11 residues. The germline CDR1 and CDR2 sequences are SNHLY and FYNNEI. Deletions cut 3 bases from V and 7 bases from J, with 6 bases between. CDR3 protein: CASSDQGTQYF. The CDR3, as DNA: TGTGCCAGCAGTGACCAGGGGACCCAGTACTTC.